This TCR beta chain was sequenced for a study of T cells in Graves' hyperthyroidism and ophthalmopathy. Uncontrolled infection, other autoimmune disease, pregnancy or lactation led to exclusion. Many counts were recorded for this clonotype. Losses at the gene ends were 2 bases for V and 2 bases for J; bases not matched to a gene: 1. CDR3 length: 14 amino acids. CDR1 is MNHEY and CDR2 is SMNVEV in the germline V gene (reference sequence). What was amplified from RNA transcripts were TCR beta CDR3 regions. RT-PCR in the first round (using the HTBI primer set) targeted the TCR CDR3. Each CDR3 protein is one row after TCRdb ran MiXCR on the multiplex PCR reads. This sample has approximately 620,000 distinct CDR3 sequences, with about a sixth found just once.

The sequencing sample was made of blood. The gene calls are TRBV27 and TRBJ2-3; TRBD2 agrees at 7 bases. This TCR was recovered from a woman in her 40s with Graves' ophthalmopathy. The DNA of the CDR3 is TGTGCCAGCAGTTTACTAGCGGACACAGATACGCAGTATTTT. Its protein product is CASSLLADTDTQYF.